A selection of T cell receptor beta chains follows, all from one sample in a study of blood T cell repertoires in COVID-19. Assay used: immunoSEQ multiplex PCR; TCRdb lists only in-frame clones, some missing. This sample has under 300,000 clones, with approximately 85% found just once. Sequencing was carried out using peripheral blood. The source of these receptors is an older woman with acute or convalescent COVID-19. CDR3s include the opening cysteine and the closing phenylalanine or tryptophan. D genes are given only for firm matches. Rows may omit the clone size; those that give it use once, few, many or a size class.

TRBV21-1	few	TRBJ1-2	.	TGTGCCAGCCCCGTGGGACAGGGCGGTGGCTACACCTTC	CASPVGQGGGYTF
TRBV7-2	few	TRBJ1-1	.	TGTGCCAGCAGCTTAATCTCCGGGATGAACACTGAAGCTTTCTTT	CASSLISGMNTEAFF
TRBV10-3	few	TRBJ1-2	.	TGTGCCATCAGTGGGTCCGTTGGGGGCGGCTACACCTTC	CAISGSVGGGYTF
TRBV9	once	TRBJ2-2	TRBD1	TGTGCCAGCAGCGTAGCGGGACAGGGGAGATCCGGGGAGCTGTTTTTT	CASSVAGQGRSGELFF
TRBV3-1/TRBV3-2	few	TRBJ2-2	.	TGTGCCAGCAGCCAAGATGGGGCCTGGAACACCGGGGAGCTGTTTTTT	CASSQDGAWNTGELFF
TRBV9	.	TRBJ1-2	TRBD1	TGTGCCAGCAGCCCCAGACAGGGGCCTAACTATGGCTACACCTTC	CASSPRQGPNYGYTF
TRBV27	.	TRBJ2-1	.	TGTGCCAGCAGTTCCGGGCGGGGATACTACAATGAGCAGTTCTTC	CASSSGRGYYNEQFF
TRBV12-3/TRBV12-4	.	TRBJ2-7	.	TGTGCCAGCAGTGAGTTCTACGAGCAGTACTTC	CASSEFYEQYF
TRBV19	.	TRBJ1-1	TRBD1	TGTGCCAGTAGTATGAAAGGGACAGGCCTCATGAACACTGAAGCTTTCTTT	CASSMKGTGLMNTEAFF
TRBV2	.	TRBJ1-1	TRBD1	TGTGCCAGCAACTCCGGTTGGGACAGGGGGGACACTGAAGCTTTCTTT	CASNSGWDRGDTEAFF
TRBV29-1	.	TRBJ2-1	.	TGCAGCGTTGTCACAGGGTTGGTCTACAATGAGCAGTTCTTC	CSVVTGLVYNEQFF
TRBV3-1/TRBV3-2	.	TRBJ1-2	.	TGTGCCACCGCCCTTGGGGCGGATTATGGCTACACCTTC	CATALGADYGYTF
TRBV19	few	TRBJ2-5	TRBD2	TGTGCCAGTAGTCTGGGGACTAGCCCAGAGACCCAGTACTTC	CASSLGTSPETQYF
TRBV15	.	TRBJ2-5	TRBD1	TGTGCCACCAGCAGGCTACAGGGGGCGCTGCGGGAGACCCAGTACTTC	CATSRLQGALRETQYF
TRBV6-5	.	TRBJ2-1	.	TGTGCCAGCAGCCCCCGCTTGGGGGGTGAGCAGTTCTTC	CASSPRLGGEQFF
TRBV4-1	.	TRBJ2-5	.	TGCGCCAGCAGCCAAGATCGGGAGACCCAGTACTTC	CASSQDRETQYF
TRBV19	.	TRBJ1-1	.	TGTGCCAGTAGAAGGGTCGGAGGCACTGAAGCTTTCTTT	CASRRVGGTEAFF
TRBV5-5	.	TRBJ2-7	.	TGTGCCAGCAGCTTGGATCTATACGAGCAGTACTTC	CASSLDLYEQYF
TRBV6-5	.	TRBJ2-7	TRBD1	TGTGCCAGCAGTTACGGGACAGGGGTCGGTGACGAGCAGTACTTC	CASSYGTGVGDEQYF
TRBV14	.	TRBJ1-6	.	TGTGCCAGCAGCCCCACGGAGGGTTCACCCCTCCACTTT	CASSPTEGSPLHF
TRBV5-8	.	TRBJ2-5	TRBD1	TGTGCCAGCAGCTCAGAAGGGACAGGGACGGGAGAGACCCAGTACTTC	CASSSEGTGTGETQYF
TRBV3-1/TRBV3-2	.	TRBJ1-2	.	TGTGCCAGCAGCCTGCGGCAGGGGTCCCTTGGCTACACCTTC	CASSLRQGSLGYTF
TRBV5-4	.	TRBJ2-3	.	TGTGCCAGCAGTGGCGCGGGGGCCTTAACAGATACGCAGTATTTT	CASSGAGALTDTQYF
TRBV21-1	.	TRBJ2-1	.	TGTGCCAGCGCAGCAAAGTTCGGACTCCCCTACAATGAGCAGTTCTTC	CASAAKFGLPYNEQFF
TRBV2	.	TRBJ1-5	.	TGTGCCAGCAGTGAAGAACAGGGAATGGGTCAGCCCCAGCATTTT	CASSEEQGMGQPQHF
TRBV7-2	.	TRBJ2-7	TRBD2	TGTGCCTGCCGGGTGAGCGGGGGGGACTACGAGCAGTACTTC	CACRVSGGDYEQYF
TRBV19	.	TRBJ2-3	.	TGTGCCAGTAGTATTGGTCAGGGGCCAGATACGCAGTATTTT	CASSIGQGPDTQYF
TRBV14	.	TRBJ2-2	.	TGTGCCAGCAGCCAAGAGACCCACCACTACGGGGAGCTGTTTTTT	CASSQETHHYGELFF
TRBV28	.	TRBJ2-5	TRBD1	TGTGCCAGCTGGGGACAGGGGGGTTGGGAGACCCAGTACTTC	CASWGQGGWETQYF
TRBV18	.	TRBJ2-6	TRBD2	TGTGCCAGCTCACCATCTAGCGGGGGGGCCGACGGGGCCAACGTCCTGACTTTC	CASSPSSGGADGANVLTF
TRBV6-5	.	TRBJ1-6	.	TGTGCCAGCAGCCCCAGGAATTCACCCCTCCACTTT	CASSPRNSPLHF
TRBV15	.	TRBJ2-7	.	TGTGCCACCAGCAGAGGGCTCGAGCAGTACTTC	CATSRGLEQYF
TRBV7-9	.	TRBJ2-3	TRBD2	TGTGCCAGCAGCCTGGGACTAGCGGCCCCCACAGATACGCAGTATTTT	CASSLGLAAPTDTQYF
TRBV7-2	.	TRBJ2-5	.	TGTGCCAGCAGCTTAGGGCCCACCCGGGGGACCCAGTACTTC	CASSLGPTRGTQYF
TRBV4-1	.	TRBJ1-1	TRBD1	TGCGCCAGCAGCAACCCGACAGGGGAGAACACTGAAGCTTTCTTT	CASSNPTGENTEAFF